The source of this T cell receptor beta chain is a study of cytomegalovirus exposure and HLA in healthy donors. The PCR used 60 Vbeta and 13 Jbeta primers. Using immunoSEQ multiplex PCR, the repertoire was profiled, and TCRdb retains in-frame clones only, with some absent. The sample includes around 150,000 clones, approximately 77% seen only once; the top ten take around 1.5%. This clone turned up a few times. Sequencing was carried out using PBMCs. The source is a man between 18 and 29 years old in good health and CMV-seronegative.

CDR3 nucleotides: TGTGCCAGCAACGAGGGTCCAGAAGAGACCCAGTACTTC. It translates to CASNEGPEETQYF. V and J are TRBV5-4 and TRBJ2-5, with a weak D call TRBD2 (5 bases). Germline V CDR1 and CDR2: SGHNT, YYREEE (reference sequence). The CDR3 consists of 13 residues. The germline V and J ends were trimmed by 6 bases and 3 bases, with 12 bases remaining between them. Variable domain in full (rest from reference TRBV5-4 and TRBJ2-5): ETGVTQSPTHLIKTRGQQVTLRCSSQSGHNTVSWYQQALGQGPQFIFQYYREEENGRGNFPPRFSGLQFPNYSSELNVNALELDDSALYLCASNEGPEETQYFGPGTRLLVL.